This T cell receptor (beta chain) was identified in a study of shared clonotypes between healthy human individuals. Data came from immunoSEQ multiplex PCR; TCRdb stores just in-frame clones and leaves some out. The table records about 360,000 clones, less than 75% of them present only once. V was clipped by 0 bases and J by 5 bases; unmatched bases: 11. The CDR3 extends over 17 amino acids. Germline V lookup: CDR1 SGDLS, CDR2 YYNGEE. The sequenced sample consisted of memory CD4+ T cells sorted from blood. Regarding subset: CD45RA-negative fraction. This TCR was recovered from a man aged 30-40 years in good health. This rearrangement joins TRBV9 to TRBJ2-5; 9 bases line up with TRBD2. The CDR3 bases are TGTGCCAGCAGCGTAGGGAATAGCGGGAGAGAGGGGGAGACCCAGTACTTC. Residues: CASSVGNSGREGETQYF.